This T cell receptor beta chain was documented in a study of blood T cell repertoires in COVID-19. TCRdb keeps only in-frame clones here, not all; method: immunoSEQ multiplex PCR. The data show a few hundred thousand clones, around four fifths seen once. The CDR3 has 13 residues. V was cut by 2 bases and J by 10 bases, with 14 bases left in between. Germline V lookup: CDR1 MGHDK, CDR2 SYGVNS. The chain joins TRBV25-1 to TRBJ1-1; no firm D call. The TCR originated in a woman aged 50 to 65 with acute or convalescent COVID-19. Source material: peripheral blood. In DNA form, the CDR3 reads TGTGCCAGCAGTGAAAGAACGGGGAGGCCAGCTTTCTTT. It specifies CASSERTGRPAFF.